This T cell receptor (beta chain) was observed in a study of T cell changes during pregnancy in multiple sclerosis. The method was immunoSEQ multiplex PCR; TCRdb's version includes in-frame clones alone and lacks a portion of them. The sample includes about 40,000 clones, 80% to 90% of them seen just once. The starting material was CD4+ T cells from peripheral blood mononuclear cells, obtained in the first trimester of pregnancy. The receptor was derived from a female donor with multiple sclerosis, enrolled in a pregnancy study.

The CDR3 DNA is TGTGCCAGCAGCCATAGGACAGGGGCGTATGGCTACACCTTC. Its protein product is CASSHRTGAYGYTF. This chain uses TRBV14 with TRBJ1-2, with 9 bases identical to TRBD1. CDR3 size: 14 residues. Germline values: CDR1 SGHDN, CDR2 FVKESK. V lost 3 bases, J lost 5 bases, and 4 bases stayed unmatched.